This record looks at one T cell receptor (beta chain) sequence and its context. Its target is unknown. The data stem from a study of T cell responses to AZD1222 COVID-19 vaccine. Study-wide results and limits: Unmutated variant regions are reportedly targeted by nearly half of spike-specific TCRs. AZD1222 recipients seropositive at baseline numbered only five to seven.

Repertoires were generated with immunoSEQ multiplex PCR, while TCRdb's copy carries only in-frame clones and drops some. This sample has approximately 80,000 clones, with less than 95% found just once. Sequenced material: peripheral blood, taken 28 days after the second AZD1222 dose. The TCR sequence derives from an adult who received the AZD1222 COVID-19 vaccine.

Written as DNA, the CDR3 is TGTGCCAGCAGTCCCAGAGGTTACGAGCAGTACTTC. It codes for CASSPRGYEQYF. The chain employs TRBV6-5 and TRBJ2-7; no definite D call. CDR3 size: 12 residues. Trimming took 5 bases from V and 4 from J, leaving 9 bases between them. Germline CDR1 MNHEY, CDR2 SVGAGI.